The present entry profiles one T cell receptor (beta chain) with its context. Its target is unknown. The germline CDR1 and CDR2 sequences are SGHVS and FQNEAQ. Between the trimmed V and J ends, which lost 4 bases and 6 bases, there was a span of 10 bases. The CDR3 totals 12 residues. The data are from a study of CD8+CD57+ T cells in acquired aplastic anemia. As for the study in general: DNA recovered from sorted CD4+ and CD8+ cells had a mean of roughly 3 ug.

Genomic DNA served as template for TCR beta VDJ and CDR3 profiling. TCRdb reprocessed the reads via MiXCR and lists one record per CDR3 protein. The sample lists 250,000 to 300,000 distinct CDR3 sequences; 55% to 65% were seen once. Points from the study as a whole: Patients and controls shared over 25 CD8+ CDR3 sequences, highly expressed in patients. A significant difference in CD8+ Simpson's diversity between patients and controls was not found.

The receptor was isolated from a human donor with severe aplastic anemia or a healthy control (not recorded which). Material: sorted CD4+, CD8+, or CD8+CD57+ T cells (not recorded which) from PBMCs. The chain carries TRBV7-8 and TRBJ2-7; no clear D. The CDR3 DNA sequence: TGTGCCAGCAGCTCGCGGTTGGGCGAGCAGTACTTC. It translates to CASSSRLGEQYF.